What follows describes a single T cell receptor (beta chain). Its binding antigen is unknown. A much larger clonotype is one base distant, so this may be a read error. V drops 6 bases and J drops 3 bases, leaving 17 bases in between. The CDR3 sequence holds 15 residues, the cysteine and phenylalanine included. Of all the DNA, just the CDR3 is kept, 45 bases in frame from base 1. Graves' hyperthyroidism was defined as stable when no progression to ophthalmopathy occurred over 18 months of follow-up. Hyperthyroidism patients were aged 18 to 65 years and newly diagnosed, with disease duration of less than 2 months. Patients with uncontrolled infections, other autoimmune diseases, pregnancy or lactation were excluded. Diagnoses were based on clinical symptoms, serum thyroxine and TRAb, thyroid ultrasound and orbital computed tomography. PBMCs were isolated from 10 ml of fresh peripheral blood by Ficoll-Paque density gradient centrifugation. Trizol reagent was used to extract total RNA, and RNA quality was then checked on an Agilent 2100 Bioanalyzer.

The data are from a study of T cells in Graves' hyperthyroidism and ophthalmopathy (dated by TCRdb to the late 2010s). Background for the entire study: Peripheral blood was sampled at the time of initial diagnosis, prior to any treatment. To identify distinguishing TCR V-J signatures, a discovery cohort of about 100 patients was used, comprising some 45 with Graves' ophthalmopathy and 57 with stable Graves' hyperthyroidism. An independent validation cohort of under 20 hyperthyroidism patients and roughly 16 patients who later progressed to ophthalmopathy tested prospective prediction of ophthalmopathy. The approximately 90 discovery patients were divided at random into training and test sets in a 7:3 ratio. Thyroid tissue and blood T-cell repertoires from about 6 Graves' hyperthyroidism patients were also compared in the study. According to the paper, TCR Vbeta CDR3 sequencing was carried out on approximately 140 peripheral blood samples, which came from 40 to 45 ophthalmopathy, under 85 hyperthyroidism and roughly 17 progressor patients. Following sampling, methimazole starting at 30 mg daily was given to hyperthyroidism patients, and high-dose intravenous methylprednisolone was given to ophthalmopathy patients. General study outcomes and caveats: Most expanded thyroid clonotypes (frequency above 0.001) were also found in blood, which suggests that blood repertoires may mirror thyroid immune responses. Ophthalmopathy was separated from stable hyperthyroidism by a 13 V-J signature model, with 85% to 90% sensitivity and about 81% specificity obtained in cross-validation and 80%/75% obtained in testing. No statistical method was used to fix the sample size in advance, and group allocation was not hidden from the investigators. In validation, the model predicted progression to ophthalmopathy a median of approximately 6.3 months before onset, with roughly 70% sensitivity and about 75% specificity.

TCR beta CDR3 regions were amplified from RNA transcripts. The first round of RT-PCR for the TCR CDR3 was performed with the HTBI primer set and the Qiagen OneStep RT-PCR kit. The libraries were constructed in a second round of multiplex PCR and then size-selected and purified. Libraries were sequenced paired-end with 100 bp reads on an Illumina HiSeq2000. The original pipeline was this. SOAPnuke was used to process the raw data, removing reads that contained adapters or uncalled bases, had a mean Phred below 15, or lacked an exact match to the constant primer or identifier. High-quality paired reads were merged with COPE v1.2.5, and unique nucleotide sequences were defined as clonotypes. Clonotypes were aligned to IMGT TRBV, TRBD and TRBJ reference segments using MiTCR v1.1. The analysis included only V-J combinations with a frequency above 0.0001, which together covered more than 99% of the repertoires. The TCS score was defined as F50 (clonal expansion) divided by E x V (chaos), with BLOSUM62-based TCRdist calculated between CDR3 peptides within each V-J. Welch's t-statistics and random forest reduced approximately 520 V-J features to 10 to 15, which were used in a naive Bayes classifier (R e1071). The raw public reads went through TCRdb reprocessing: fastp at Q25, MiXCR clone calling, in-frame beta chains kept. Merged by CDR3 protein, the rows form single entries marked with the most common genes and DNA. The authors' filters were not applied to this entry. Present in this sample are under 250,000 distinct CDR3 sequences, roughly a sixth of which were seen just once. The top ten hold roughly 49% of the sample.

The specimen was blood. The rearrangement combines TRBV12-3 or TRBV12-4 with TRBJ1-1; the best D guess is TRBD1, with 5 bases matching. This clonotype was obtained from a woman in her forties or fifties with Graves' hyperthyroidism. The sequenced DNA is TGTGCCAGCAGCAGAGCCGGGGCAGGGCACACTGAAGCTTTCTTT. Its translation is CASSRAGAGHTEAFF.